Listed here is a single TCR beta chain. These data are taken from a study of control samples from healthy donors and cancer patients. The V gene's germline CDR1 is KGHSH and CDR2 LQKENI. Between the trimmed V and J ends, which lost 5 bases and 4 bases, there was a span of 15 bases. The CDR3 has 15 amino acids. The repertoire was sequenced with immunoSEQ multiplex PCR; TCRdb's copy has only in-frame clones and lacks some. The top ten clones hold about a sixth of a sample with around 68,000 clones, more than 80% of them seen once. This sequence joins TRBV18 and TRBJ2-1; a possible D gene is TRBD2 (6 bases). This sequence was found in a man in his 60s in good health. Sequenced: blood. The CDR3 reads CASSGRFGGYNEQFF. CDR3 in DNA: TGTGCCAGCTCAGGTCGTTTCGGGGGTTACAATGAGCAGTTCTTC.